Reported below is one T cell receptor beta chain. The table came from immunoSEQ multiplex PCR; TCRdb's copy has only in-frame clones and leaves some out. The sample yields 140,000 to 150,000 clones, about 89% seen once. The entry originates in a study of T cell responses to AZD1222 COVID-19 vaccine. The V gene's germline CDR1 is LNHNV and CDR2 YYDKDF (reference sequence). V lost 0 bases to trimming and J lost 6 bases; unmatched junction nucleotides: 5. This CDR3 contains 16 residues. The chain uses TRBV15 and TRBJ1-2; 12 bases are shared with TRBD1. Sequences were derived from peripheral blood, sampled on day 0 of MenACWY control vaccination. The clonotype was recovered from an adult in good health. The CDR3: CATSREFGTGGDGYTF. The DNA for the CDR3 is TGTGCCACCAGCAGAGAATTCGGGACAGGGGGCGATGGCTACACCTTC.